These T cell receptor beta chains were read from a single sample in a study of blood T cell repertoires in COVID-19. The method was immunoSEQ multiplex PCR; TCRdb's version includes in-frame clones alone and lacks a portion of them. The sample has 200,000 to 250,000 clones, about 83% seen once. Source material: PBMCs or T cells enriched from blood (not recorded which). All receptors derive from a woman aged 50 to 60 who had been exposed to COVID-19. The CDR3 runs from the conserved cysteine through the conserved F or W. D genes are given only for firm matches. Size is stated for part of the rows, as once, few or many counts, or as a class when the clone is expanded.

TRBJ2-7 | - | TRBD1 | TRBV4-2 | CASRDRVPYEQYF | TGTGCTTCGCGGGACAGGGTGCCCTACGAGCAGTACTTC
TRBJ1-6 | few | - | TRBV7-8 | CASSLVDSPLHF | TGTGCCAGCAGCTTAGTAGATTCACCCCTCCACTTT
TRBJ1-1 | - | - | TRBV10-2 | CASSETANTEAFF | TGCGCCAGCAGTGAGACAGCGAACACTGAAGCTTTCTTT
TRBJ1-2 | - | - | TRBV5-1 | CASSLTGTLGPNYGYTF | TGCGCCAGCAGCTTGACAGGGACCTTAGGTCCTAACTATGGCTACACCTTC
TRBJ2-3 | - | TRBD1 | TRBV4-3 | CASSQLGQGSTDTQYF | TGCGCCAGCAGCCAACTTGGACAGGGGAGCACAGATACGCAGTATTTT
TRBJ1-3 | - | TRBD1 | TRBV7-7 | CASSRDSSSGNTIYF | TGTGCCAGCAGCCGGGACAGCAGCTCTGGAAACACCATATATTTT
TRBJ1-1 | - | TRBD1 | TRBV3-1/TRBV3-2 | CASSLEGAQAFF | TGTGCCAGCAGCCTAGAGGGGGCTCAAGCTTTCTTT
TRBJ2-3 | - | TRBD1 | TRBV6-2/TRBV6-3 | CASSYRTGGDTQYF | TGTGCCAGCAGTTACCGGACAGGGGGTGATACGCAGTATTTT
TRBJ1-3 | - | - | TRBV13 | CASSWSSGNTIYF | TGTGCCAGCAGCTGGAGCTCTGGAAACACCATATATTTT
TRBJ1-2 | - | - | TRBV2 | CASSEALWKEGYTF | TGTGCCAGCAGTGAAGCGCTATGGAAGGAGGGCTACACCTTC
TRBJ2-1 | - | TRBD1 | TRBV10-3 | CAISFTGAEEQFF | TGTGCCATCAGTTTTACAGGGGCGGAGGAGCAGTTCTTC
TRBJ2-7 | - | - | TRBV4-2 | CASSQDRGGAGLLSYEQYF | TGTGCCAGCAGCCAAGACCGGGGTGGGGCGGGGTTACTCTCCTACGAGCAGTACTTC
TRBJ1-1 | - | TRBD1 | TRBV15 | CATSRDPGQGAWGFF | TGTGCCACCAGCAGAGATCCCGGACAGGGGGCTTGGGGTTTCTTT
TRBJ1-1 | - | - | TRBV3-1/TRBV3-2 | CASSHDRPEGNTEAFF | TGTGCCAGCAGCCATGACCGCCCCGAGGGGAACACTGAAGCTTTCTTT
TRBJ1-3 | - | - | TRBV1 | CTSSSGTLGNTIYF | TGCACCAGCAGCTCCGGGACTCTGGGAAACACCATATATTTT
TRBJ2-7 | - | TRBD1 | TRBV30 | CAWRDRAGEQYF | TGTGCCTGGAGAGACAGGGCGGGCGAGCAGTACTTC
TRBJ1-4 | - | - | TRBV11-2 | CASSLLRNEKLFF | TGTGCCAGCAGCTTACTCAGGAATGAAAAACTGTTTTTT
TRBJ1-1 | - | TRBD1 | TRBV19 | CASSLRQGRLEAFF | TGTGCCAGTAGTTTGAGACAGGGACGACTTGAAGCTTTCTTT
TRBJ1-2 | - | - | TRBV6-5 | CASSYSGAYYGYTF | TGTGCCAGCAGTTACTCGGGAGCTTACTATGGCTACACCTTC
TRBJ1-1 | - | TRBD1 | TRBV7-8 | CASSFGQGEMMNTEAFF | TGTGCCAGCAGCTTCGGACAGGGGGAGATGATGAACACTGAAGCTTTCTTT
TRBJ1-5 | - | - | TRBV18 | CASSPHSNQPQHF | TGTGCCAGCTCACCCCATAGCAATCAGCCCCAGCATTTT
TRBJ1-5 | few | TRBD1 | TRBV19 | CASSGDSTYSNQPQHF | TGTGCCAGTAGTGGGGACAGTACCTATAGCAATCAGCCCCAGCATTTT
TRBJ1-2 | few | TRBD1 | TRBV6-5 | CASSYDRVVGYTF | TGTGCCAGCAGTTACGACAGGGTAGTAGGCTACACCTTC
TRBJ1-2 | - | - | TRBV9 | CASSVAPGNYGYTF | TGTGCCAGCAGCGTAGCCCCAGGGAACTATGGCTACACCTTC
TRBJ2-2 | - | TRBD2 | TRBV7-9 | CASSSSGGWTGELFF | TGTGCCAGCAGCTCTAGCGGGGGTTGGACCGGGGAGCTGTTTTTT
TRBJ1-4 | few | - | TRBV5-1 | CASSDAGATNEKLFF | TGCGCCAGCAGCGACGCAGGGGCAACTAATGAAAAACTGTTTTTT
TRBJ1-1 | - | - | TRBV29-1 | CSALLGGTTEAFF | TGCAGCGCCTTGCTCGGGGGGACCACTGAAGCTTTCTTT
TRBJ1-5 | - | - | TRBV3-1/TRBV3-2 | CASSQGGGNQPQHF | TGTGCCAGCAGCCAAGGGGGGGGCAATCAGCCCCAGCATTTT
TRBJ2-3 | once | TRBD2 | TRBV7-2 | CASSLAASGGLDTQYF | TGTGCCAGCAGCTTAGCGGCTAGCGGGGGCCTAGATACGCAGTATTTT
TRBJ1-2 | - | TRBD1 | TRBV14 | CASSPGGGRNYGYTF | TGTGCCAGCAGCCCAGGAGGGGGCCGCAACTATGGCTACACCTTC
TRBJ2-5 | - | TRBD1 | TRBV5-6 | CASSLRSGTVETQYF | TGTGCCAGCAGCTTGAGGTCAGGGACAGTAGAGACCCAGTACTTC
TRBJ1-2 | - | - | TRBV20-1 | CSASVQGGTFSGYTF | TGCAGTGCTAGTGTGCAGGGCGGGACCTTCTCTGGCTACACCTTC
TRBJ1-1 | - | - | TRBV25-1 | CASRGQTKDKAFF | TGTGCCAGCAGAGGACAGACGAAGGATAAAGCTTTCTTT
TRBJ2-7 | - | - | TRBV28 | CASSLTAYEQYF | TGTGCCAGCAGTTTGACAGCCTACGAGCAGTACTTC
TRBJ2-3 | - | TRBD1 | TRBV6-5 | CASSRPGQGSDTQYF | TGTGCCAGCAGCCGCCCCGGACAGGGATCAGATACGCAGTATTTT
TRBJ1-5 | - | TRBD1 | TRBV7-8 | CASSSNFGQGNQPQHF | TGTGCCAGCAGCTCGAATTTCGGACAGGGCAATCAGCCCCAGCATTTT
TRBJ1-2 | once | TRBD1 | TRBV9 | CASSPEGARNYGYTF | TGTGCCAGCAGCCCGGAGGGGGCCCGTAACTATGGCTACACCTTC
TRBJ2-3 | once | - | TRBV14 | CASSPPGDTQYF | TGTGCCAGCAGCCCGCCCGGGGATACGCAGTATTTT
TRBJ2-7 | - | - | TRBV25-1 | CASSELRSYEQYF | TGTGCCAGCAGTGAACTCCGTTCCTACGAGCAGTACTTC
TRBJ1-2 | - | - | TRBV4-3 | CASSQDLGGRNYGYTF | TGCGCCAGCAGCCAAGATCTCGGGGGGCGAAACTATGGCTACACCTTC
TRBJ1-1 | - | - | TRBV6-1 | CASSEVQGYRTLNTEAFF | TGTGCCAGCAGTGAAGTTCAGGGGTACCGAACCCTGAACACTGAAGCTTTCTTT
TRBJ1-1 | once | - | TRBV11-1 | CASSLHGGTITEAFF | TGTGCCAGCAGCCTTCACGGGGGGACGATAACTGAAGCTTTCTTT
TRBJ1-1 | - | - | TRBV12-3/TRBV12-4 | CASRVRMNTEAFF | TGTGCCAGTAGAGTGAGGATGAACACTGAAGCTTTCTTT
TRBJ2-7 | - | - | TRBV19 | CATTDREAEQYF | TGTGCCACCACTGACAGGGAGGCCGAGCAGTACTTC
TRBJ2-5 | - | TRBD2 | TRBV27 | CASSLVGGQETQYF | TGTGCCAGCAGTTTAGTGGGGGGGCAAGAGACCCAGTACTTC
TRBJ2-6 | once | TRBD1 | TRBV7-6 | CASSPGTGLQGANVLTF | TGTGCCAGCAGCCCGGGGACAGGCCTGCAGGGGGCCAACGTCCTGACTTTC
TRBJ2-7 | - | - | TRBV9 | CASSVGQDGYEQYF | TGTGCCAGCAGCGTAGGACAGGACGGCTACGAGCAGTACTTC
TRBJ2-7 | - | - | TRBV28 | CASSFSGRGLYEQYF | TGTGCCAGCAGTTTTTCGGGCAGGGGACTATACGAGCAGTACTTC
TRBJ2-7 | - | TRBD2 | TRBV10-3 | CAISGIAGALGEQYF | TGTGCCATCAGTGGGATAGCGGGGGCCCTTGGGGAGCAGTACTTC
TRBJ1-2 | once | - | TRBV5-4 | CASSLGFTGTDGNGYTF | TGTGCCAGCAGCTTGGGGTTTACCGGGACTGACGGTAATGGCTACACCTTC
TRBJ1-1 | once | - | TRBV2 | CASSELQGMNTEAFF | TGTGCCAGCAGTGAGTTGCAGGGCATGAACACTGAAGCTTTCTTT
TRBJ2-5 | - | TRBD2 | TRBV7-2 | CASSLALAGGLGTQYF | TGTGCCAGCAGCTTAGCGCTAGCGGGGGGCCTAGGGACCCAGTACTTC
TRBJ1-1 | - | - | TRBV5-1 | CASSLRGEGNTEAFF | TGCGCCAGCAGCTTGCGGGGGGAGGGGAACACTGAAGCTTTCTTT
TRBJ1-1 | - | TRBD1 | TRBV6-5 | CASRPRGFYTEAFF | TGTGCCAGCAGACCCAGGGGGTTTTACACTGAAGCTTTCTTT
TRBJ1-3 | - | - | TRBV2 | CASMEDRYSGNTIYF | TGTGCCAGCATGGAGGACCGCTACTCTGGAAACACCATATATTTT
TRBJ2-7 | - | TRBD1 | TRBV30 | CAWSRTGGDEQYF | TGTGCCTGGAGTCGGACAGGGGGCGACGAGCAGTACTTC
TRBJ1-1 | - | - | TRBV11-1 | CASSLPGGRRAFF | TGTGCCAGCAGCTTACCAGGAGGGAGGAGAGCTTTCTTT